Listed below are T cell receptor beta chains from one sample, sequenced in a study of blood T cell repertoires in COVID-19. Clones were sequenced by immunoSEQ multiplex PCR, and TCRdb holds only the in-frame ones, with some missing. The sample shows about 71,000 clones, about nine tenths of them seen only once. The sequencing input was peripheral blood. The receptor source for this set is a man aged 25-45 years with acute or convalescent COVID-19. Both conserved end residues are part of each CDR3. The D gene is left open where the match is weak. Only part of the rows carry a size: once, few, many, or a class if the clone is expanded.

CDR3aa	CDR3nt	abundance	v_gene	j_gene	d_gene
CATSDPGRELTGELFF	TGTGCCACCAGTGATCCAGGGCGGGAGTTGACCGGGGAGCTGTTTTTT	NA	TRBV24-1	TRBJ2-2	TRBD2
CASRQGAGKGYTF	TGTGCCAGCAGACAAGGGGCGGGGAAGGGCTACACCTTC	NA	TRBV25-1	TRBJ1-2	NA
CASSSGLAVLTDTQYF	TGTGCCAGCAGCTCGGGACTAGCGGTGCTCACAGATACGCAGTATTTT	NA	TRBV5-6	TRBJ2-3	TRBD2
CATSDFRGTGGDLSGANVLTF	TGTGCCACCAGTGATTTCCGAGGGACAGGGGGCGACCTCTCTGGGGCCAACGTCCTGACTTTC	NA	TRBV24-1	TRBJ2-6	TRBD1
CASSQTGGELFF	TGTGCCAGCAGCCAAACCGGCGGGGAGCTGTTTTTT	NA	TRBV3-1/TRBV3-2	TRBJ2-2	NA
CASRGAGNSNEKLFF	TGTGCCAGCCGGGGGGCGGGCAATAGTAATGAAAAACTGTTTTTT	once	TRBV2	TRBJ1-4	NA
CASRPRAGSPKPEFF	TGTGCCAGCAGACCAAGGGCCGGGAGCCCCAAACCCGAGTTCTTC	NA	TRBV6-5	TRBJ2-1	NA
CASSPGEKRGYTF	TGTGCCAGCTCACCTGGAGAGAAGAGAGGCTACACCTTC	NA	TRBV18	TRBJ1-2	NA
CASSSDSTTNEKLFF	TGTGCCAGCAGTTCTGACAGCACAACTAATGAAAAACTGTTTTTT	NA	TRBV6-5	TRBJ1-4	NA
CASSYSRGYPEAFF	TGTGCCAGCAGTTACAGCAGGGGGTACCCTGAAGCTTTCTTT	NA	TRBV6-5	TRBJ1-1	TRBD1
CASSPGGEDYGYTF	TGTGCCAGCAGCCCCGGGGGGGAGGACTATGGCTACACCTTC	NA	TRBV7-8	TRBJ1-2	NA
CASSLPGLRNTEAFF	TGTGCCAGCAGCTTACCGGGACTGAGGAACACTGAAGCTTTCTTT	NA	TRBV5-6	TRBJ1-1	NA
CASSWGTGISGELFF	TGTGCCAGCAGTTGGGGGACAGGGATATCCGGGGAGCTGTTTTTT	NA	TRBV27	TRBJ2-2	TRBD1
CSVERGGDEDEKLFF	TGCAGCGTTGAAAGGGGAGGGGACGAAGATGAAAAACTGTTTTTT	few	TRBV29-1	TRBJ1-4	NA
CATSDRGQGGSYNEQFF	TGTGCCACCAGTGACCGTGGACAGGGGGGGTCCTACAATGAGCAGTTCTTC	NA	TRBV24-1	TRBJ2-1	TRBD1
CAWGISGGAYTDEQFF	TGTGCCTGGGGGATTAGCGGGGGGGCTTATACGGATGAGCAGTTCTTC	NA	TRBV30	TRBJ2-1	TRBD2
CASSEGALDIQYF	TGTGCCAGCAGTGAAGGGGCCCTCGACATTCAGTACTTC	NA	TRBV2	TRBJ2-4	NA
CASRPLSPNTGELFF	TGTGCCAGCAGACCCCTAAGCCCGAACACCGGGGAGCTGTTTTTT	few	TRBV7-9	TRBJ2-2	NA
CAISDGQLNTEAFF	TGTGCCATCAGTGACGGACAGCTAAACACTGAAGCTTTCTTT	NA	TRBV10-3	TRBJ1-1	NA
CASGPVQETQYF	TGTGCCAGCGGGCCAGTCCAAGAGACCCAGTACTTC	NA	TRBV11-2	TRBJ2-5	NA